The following is a TCR beta chain sequence with its context. There are a few counts of this clone. What this receptor recognizes is not known. Qualities for individual bases were not recorded, and no much larger clone is one base off. Reading the germline V gene gives CDR1 MNHEY and CDR2 SVGAGI. From V the trimming removes 5 bases and from J it removes 8 bases, while the gene matches leave 5 bases of the junction unaccounted for. Inclusive of the bounding cysteine and phenylalanine, the CDR3 is 12 residues long. The DNA shown is the 36-base CDR3, in frame from base 1. This sample is part of a study of control samples from healthy donors and cancer patients (TCRdb year 2020). The library was made by the immunoSEQ multiplex PCR assay. The immuneACCESS repertoire file appears here via TCRdb, limited to in-frame rearrangements. These files lack a portion of the clones; in checked studies, under half of the deficit traces to unresolved V genes, and the cause of the others is not known. Here the sample has some 200,000 clones; 75% to 95% occur a single time. About 1.6% of the sample is held by the ten biggest clonotypes.

The receptor chain draws on TRBV6-5 and TRBJ1-2, with 7 bases in between that match TRBD1. The sequenced material came from blood. The origin of this receptor is a woman in her 30s in good health. The CDR3 region has the sequence CASSPTGIGYTF. The DNA sequence is given as TGTGCCAGCAGTCCGACAGGGATCGGCTACACCTTC.